The text below deals with one T cell receptor beta chain. The target antigen is unknown. This sample stems from a study of T cell responses to AZD1222 COVID-19 vaccine. Study-wide results and caveats: Close to half of all spike-specific TCRs reportedly target regions of the variants that are unmutated. The study found Spike-specific TCR breadth and depth rose after two AZD1222 doses. AZD1222 recipients seropositive at baseline numbered only five or six. Researchers took repertoire samples only after the peak T cell response had come.

Method: immunoSEQ multiplex PCR; TCRdb's copy keeps in-frame clones and lacks some. The sample has about 200,000 clones; roughly 92% are singletons. This sequence originates from an adult who received the AZD1222 COVID-19 vaccine. The sample was peripheral blood, taken 28 days after the second AZD1222 dose.

This CDR3 is CAWSDGTQYF. In nucleotides, the CDR3 is TGTGCCTGGAGTGATGGGACCCAGTACTTC. The chain employs TRBV30 and TRBJ2-5, with D uncertain. V gave up 1 base and J gave up 7 bases, with 4 bases separating them. Germline V CDR1 and CDR2: GTSNPN, SVGIG (reference sequence). This CDR3 comprises 10 residues.